Listed here are 14 T cell receptor beta chains from one sample, sequenced in a study of T cell clonality in common variable immunodeficiency. Some clones are missing from TCRdb's copy, which holds only in-frame ones; the method was immunoSEQ multiplex PCR. This sample carries about 34,000 clones and no singletons, and 0.8% to 1% goes to the top ten. Sequenced: peripheral blood mononuclear cells. The receptors shown here come from a person aged 18 to 75 in good health.

The sample holds many counts of this clone. The read is 3 residues too short to cover the CDR3 end, so that end is filled in from the germline J gene. The rearrangement uses TRBV5-8 and TRBJ2-2; 9 positions match TRBD1. The ends lost 5 bases at V and 6 bases at J; junction bases unmatched: 5. The CDR3 has 14 residues. The germline gives CDR1 SGHTS, CDR2 YDEGEE. CDR3 loop: CASRFGTGSGELFF. The part of the CDR3 DNA that was read is TGTGCCAGCAGGTTCGGGACAGGGTCCGGGGAG.

This clone was counted many times. In the same sample, other DNA sequences code for this CDR3. Incomplete CDR3 DNA: TGTGCCAGCAGCCCTCGGACAGGGGGAAATCAGCCC. This sequence encodes CASSPRTGGNQP. Given in full, the CDR3 is CASSPRTGGNQPQHF. This chain links TRBV7-2 with TRBJ1-5, with 10 nucleotides matching TRBD1. The observed sequence ends 3 residues before the CDR3 terminus, with the missing tail filled in from the germline J gene. Germline values: CDR1 SGHTA, CDR2 FQGNSA. The CDR3 is 15 amino acids. V dropped 5 bases and J dropped 4; count of bases not matched to a gene: 5.

This clone showed up many times. The CDR3 end falls 3 residues outside the read, so it is completed with the germline J gene. This chain uses TRBV5-1 with TRBJ2-5; 13 bases match TRBD2. With V trimmed by 0 bases and J by 5 bases, 4 bases remained unmatched. The CDR3 covers 16 residues. The germline CDR1 and CDR2 sequences are SGHRS and YFSETQ. The sequenced part of the CDR3 DNA is TGCGCCAGCAGCTTGGGGACTAGCGGGAGTGGTGAGACC. Translation: CASSLGTSGSGET. The entire CDR3 sequence reads CASSLGTSGSGETQYF.

Ten or more counts support this clone. The read finishes 3 residues shy of the CDR3 end, and the germline J gene is used to complete it. This chain uses TRBV27 with TRBJ2-1; maybe TRBD1 (6 bases). The germline V gene has CDR1 MNHEY and CDR2 SMNVEV (reference sequence). This CDR3 contains 14 residues. Trimming removed 3 bases at V and 6 bases at J, with 12 bases between. CDR3: CASSLGAWFNEQFF. The CDR3 DNA, read in part, is TGTGCCAGCAGTTTGGGGGCTTGGTTCAATGAG.

This clone was seen repeatedly, ten times or more. The read ends 3 residues early relative to the CDR3; the germline J gene fills the gap. The chain links TRBV6-2 or TRBV6-3 to TRBJ2-3, with TRBD1 as a possible D gene (6 bases). Deletions cut 5 bases from V and 4 bases from J, with 16 bases between. This CDR3 spans 15 amino acids. Per the germline V gene, CDR1 is MNHEY and CDR2 is SVGEGT. The CDR3 sequence is CASSHWGTRADTQYF. Partial CDR3 DNA: TGTGCCAGCAGTCACTGGGGGACAAGGGCAGATACG.

This clone was recorded at least ten times. With the read ending 3 residues before the CDR3 end, the germline J gene is used to fill in that end. The chain links TRBV18 to TRBJ1-1, with TRBD1 identical over 7 bases. Looked up from germline, CDR1 is KGHSH and CDR2 is LQKENI. The junction had 13 bases not matched to a gene; V was cut back by 3 bases and J by 6 bases. The CDR3 contains 16 residues. The CDR3: CASSPGTARFLAEAFF. Incomplete CDR3 DNA: TGTGCCAGCTCACCCGGGACAGCAAGATTTCTCGCTGAA.

This clone was seen at least ten times. The read is 3 residues too short to cover the CDR3 end, so that end is filled in from the germline J gene. The chain employs TRBV20-1 and TRBJ1-5; 7 bases are a match to TRBD1. This CDR3 is built from 13 residues. Germline lookup yields CDR1 DFQATT and CDR2 SNEGSKA (reference sequence). J was trimmed by 7 bases and V by 3 bases; bases with no gene match: 6. CDR3 sequence: CSASPQGHQPQHF. The DNA read from the CDR3 is TGCAGTGCTAGTCCACAGGGGCACCAGCCC.

This clone was seen ten or more times. The sequence runs out 3 residues before the end of the CDR3; the remainder is reconstructed from the germline J gene. The chain has TRBV27 and TRBJ2-7; perhaps TRBD2 as D (5 bases). The CDR3 runs to 12 residues. The germline CDR1 and CDR2 sequences are MNHEY and SMNVEV (reference sequence). The V and J ends lost 6 bases and 5 bases respectively, with 11 bases between them. CDR3 DNA, as far as it was read: TGTGCCAGCAGCCCTAGCAACCACGAG. It encodes CASSPSNHE. The whole CDR3 reads CASSPSNHEQYF.

This clone came up many times. The CDR3 end falls 3 residues outside the read, so it is completed with the germline J gene. The chain carries TRBV19 and TRBJ2-1; TRBD2 is a possible D gene (5 bases). The CDR3 length is 16 residues. CDR1 and CDR2 (germline): LNHDA, SQIVND (reference sequence). Trimming pared 5 bases from V and 2 bases from J, leaving 16 bases between. CDR3 in amino acids: CASSLRAGWPYNEQFF. CDR3 DNA, as far as it was read: TGTGCCAGTAGTCTTAGGGCGGGTTGGCCCTACAATGAG.

This clone was detected many times. CDR3 DNA (partial): TGTGCCAGCAGCCCATGGGGGGGCTACCAAGAGACC. It translates to CASSPWGGYQET. The whole CDR3 reads CASSPWGGYQETQYF. V gene TRBV5-5 combines with J gene TRBJ2-5; D perhaps matches TRBD2 (7 bases). The read is 3 residues too short to cover the CDR3 end, so that end is filled in from the germline J gene. Trimming removed 4 bases from V and 0 bases from J, with 13 bases in between. The CDR3 covers 15 residues. Germline lookup yields CDR1 SGHKS and CDR2 YYEKEE (reference sequence).

This clone appeared many times. The same CDR3 arises from other DNA sequences in this sample as well. The CDR3: CSARGLAGDSGAYEQYF. Partial CDR3 DNA: TGCAGTGCTAGAGGGCTAGCGGGAGACTCGGGAGCCTACGAG. V gene TRBV20-1 combines with J gene TRBJ2-7, with TRBD2 matching over 10 bases. The CDR3 end is not reached by the read, which stops 3 residues before it; the germline J gene fills it in. Unmatched junction bases numbered 11, after V lost 1 base and J lost 2 bases. Germline V gives CDR1 DFQATT, CDR2 SNEGSKA (reference sequence). The CDR3 consists of 17 residues.

Ten or more counts support this clone. One end of the junction is discordant with germline, which a read error may explain. The sequenced fragment ends 3 residues before the CDR3 boundary, so the rest is inferred from the germline J gene. V and J are TRBV7-9 and TRBJ1-2, with TRBD1 identical over 9 bases. Per the germline V gene, CDR1 is SEHNR and CDR2 is FQNEAQ (reference sequence). The CDR3 has 14 residues. The part of the CDR3 DNA that was read is TGTGCCAGCAGACAACAGGGGGCTAATTATGGC. This codes for CASRQQGANYG. The full CDR3 sequence reads CASRQQGANYGYTF.

This clone was seen repeatedly, ten times or more. Read data end 3 residues before the CDR3 end; the end is taken from the germline J gene. This chain uses TRBV7-3 with TRBJ2-3; the match to TRBD2 covers 8 bases. CDR1 is SGHTA, CDR2 FQGTGA, per germline. CDR3 length: 18 amino acids. The J segment lost 0 bases and the V segment lost 1 base, leaving 9 bases of the junction unmatched. CDR3 DNA, as far as it was read: TGTGCCAGCAGCTTAAGGGCGGGAGGCTCCTATAGCACAGATACG. This translates into CASSLRAGGSYSTDT. The whole CDR3 sequence reads CASSLRAGGSYSTDTQYF. Looking up the rest from reference TRBV7-3 and TRBJ2-3 gives the full variable domain: GAGVSQTPSNKVTEKGKYVELRCDPISGHTALYWYRQSLGQGPEFLIYFQGTGAADDSGLPNDRFFAVRPEGSVSTLKIQRTERGDSAVYLCASSLRAGGSYSTDTQYFGPGTRLTVL.

This clone has at least ten counts. The read gets to within 3 residues of the CDR3 end, and the germline J gene fills in the rest. The genes are TRBV2 and TRBJ1-5; a weak D match, TRBD1 (5 bases). The CDR3 is 16 residues long. Germline assignment: CDR1 SNHLY and CDR2 FYNNEI. V lost 8 bases and J 0 bases, leaving 17 bases between the germline ends. CDR3 sequence reads: CASGEERDYSNQPQHF. The part of the CDR3 DNA that was read is TGTGCCAGCGGGGAGGAGAGGGACTATAGCAATCAGCCC.